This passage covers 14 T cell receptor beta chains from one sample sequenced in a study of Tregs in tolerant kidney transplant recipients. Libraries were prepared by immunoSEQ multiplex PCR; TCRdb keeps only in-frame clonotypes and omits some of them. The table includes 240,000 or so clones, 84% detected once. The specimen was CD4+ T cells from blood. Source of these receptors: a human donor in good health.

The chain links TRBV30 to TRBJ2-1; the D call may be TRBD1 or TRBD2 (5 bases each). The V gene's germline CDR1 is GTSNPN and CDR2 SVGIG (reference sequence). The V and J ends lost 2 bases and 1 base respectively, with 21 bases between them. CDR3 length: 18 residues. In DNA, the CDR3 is TGTGCCTGGAGTCACTCGCCGATCGGGGCCTGGTCCTACAATGAGCAGTTCTTC. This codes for CAWSHSPIGAWSYNEQFF.

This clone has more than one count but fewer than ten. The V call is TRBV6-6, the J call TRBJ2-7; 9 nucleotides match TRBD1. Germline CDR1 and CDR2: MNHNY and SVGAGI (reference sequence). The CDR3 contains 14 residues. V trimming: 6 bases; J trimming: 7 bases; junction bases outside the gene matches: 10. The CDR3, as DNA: TGTGCCAGCAGAGCCGGGACAGGGTTTCGTGAGCAGTACTTC. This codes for CASRAGTGFREQYF.

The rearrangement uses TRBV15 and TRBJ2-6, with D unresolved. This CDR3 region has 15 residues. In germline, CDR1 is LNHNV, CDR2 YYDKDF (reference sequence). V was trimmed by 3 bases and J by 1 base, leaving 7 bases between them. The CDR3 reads CATSSAKSGANVLTF. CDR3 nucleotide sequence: TGTGCCACCAGCAGTGCCAAATCTGGGGCCAACGTCCTGACTTTC.

CDR3: CATTVSPNYGYTF. Here the CDR3 DNA reads TGTGCCACTACGGTGTCACCTAACTATGGCTACACCTTC. V is TRBV19 and J is TRBJ1-2; D gene ambiguous. Trimming removed 10 bases from V and 0 bases from J, with 12 bases in between. Germline V gives CDR1 LNHDA, CDR2 SQIVND (reference sequence). The CDR3 consists of 13 residues.

CDR3 residues: CASSLRRGGFSFVYF. In DNA form, the CDR3 reads TGTGCCAGCAGCTTACGGCGGGGGGGCTTTTCTTTCGTCTATTTT. The genes are TRBV7-2 and TRBJ2-3; the match to TRBD2 covers 9 bases. Trimming cost V 2 bases and J 15 bases; bases outside gene matches: 15. Germline values: CDR1 SGHTA, CDR2 FQGNSA. This CDR3 spans 15 amino acids.

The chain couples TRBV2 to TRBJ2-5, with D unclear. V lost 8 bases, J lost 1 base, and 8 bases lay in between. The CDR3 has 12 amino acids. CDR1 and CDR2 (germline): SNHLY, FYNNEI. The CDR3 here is CASSWGQETQYF. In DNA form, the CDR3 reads TGTGCCAGCTCGTGGGGCCAAGAGACCCAGTACTTC.

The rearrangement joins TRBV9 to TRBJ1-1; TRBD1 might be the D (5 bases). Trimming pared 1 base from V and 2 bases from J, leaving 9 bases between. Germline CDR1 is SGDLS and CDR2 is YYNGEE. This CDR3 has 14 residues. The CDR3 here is CASSVTGGNTEAFF. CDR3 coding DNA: TGTGCCAGCAGCGTAACCGGGGGAAACACTGAAGCTTTCTTT.

CDR3 sequence reads: CASSLQGLGANVLTF. CDR3 coding DNA: TGTGCCAGCAGTTTACAGGGGCTTGGGGCCAACGTCCTGACTTTC. This sequence joins TRBV6-5 and TRBJ2-6; 7 bases agree with TRBD1. CDR1 is MNHEY, CDR2 SVGAGI, per germline. V lost 4 bases and J lost 3; bases outside the gene matches: 3. There are 15 residues in the CDR3.

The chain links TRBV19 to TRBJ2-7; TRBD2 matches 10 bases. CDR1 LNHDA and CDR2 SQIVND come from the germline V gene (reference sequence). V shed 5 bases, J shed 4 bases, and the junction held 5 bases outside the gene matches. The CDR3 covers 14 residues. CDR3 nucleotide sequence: TGTGCCAGTAGTCGGACTAGCGGCCCATACGAGCAGTACTTC. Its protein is CASSRTSGPYEQYF.

The CDR3 here is CASSIAGRMIYEQYF. In DNA form, the CDR3 reads TGTGCCAGCAGCATCGCTGGGCGAATGATCTACGAGCAGTACTTC. This rearrangement joins TRBV6-6 to TRBJ2-7; D unresolved. This CDR3 has 15 amino acids. The germline V gene has CDR1 MNHNY and CDR2 SVGAGI (reference sequence). V was trimmed by 6 bases and J by 3 bases, leaving 18 bases between them.

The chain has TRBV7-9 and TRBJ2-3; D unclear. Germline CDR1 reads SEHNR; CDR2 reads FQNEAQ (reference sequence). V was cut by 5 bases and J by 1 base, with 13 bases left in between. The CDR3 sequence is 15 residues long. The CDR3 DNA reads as TGTGCCAGCAGCCCTCCAGGTTCCGGCACAGATACGCAGTATTTT. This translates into CASSPPGSGTDTQYF. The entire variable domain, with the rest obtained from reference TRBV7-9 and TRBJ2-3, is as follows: DTGVSQNPRHKITKRGQNVTFRCDPISEHNRLYWYRQTLGQGPEFLTYFQNEAQLEKSRLLSDRFSAERPKGSFSTLEIQRTEQGDSAMYLCASSPPGSGTDTQYFGPGTRLTVL.

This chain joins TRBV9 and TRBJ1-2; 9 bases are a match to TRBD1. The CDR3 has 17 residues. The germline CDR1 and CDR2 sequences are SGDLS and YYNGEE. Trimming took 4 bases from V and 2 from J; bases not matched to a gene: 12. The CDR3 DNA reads TGTGCCAGCAGCTTATCCCTTGACAGGGGGAGGAACTATGGCTACACCTTC. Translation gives CASSLSLDRGRNYGYTF. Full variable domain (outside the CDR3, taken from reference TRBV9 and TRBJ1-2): DSGVTQTPKHLITATGQRVTLRCSPRSGDLSVYWYQQSLDQGLQFLIQYYNGEERAKGNILERFSAQQFPDLHSELNLSSLELGDSALYFCASSLSLDRGRNYGYTFGSGTRLTVV.

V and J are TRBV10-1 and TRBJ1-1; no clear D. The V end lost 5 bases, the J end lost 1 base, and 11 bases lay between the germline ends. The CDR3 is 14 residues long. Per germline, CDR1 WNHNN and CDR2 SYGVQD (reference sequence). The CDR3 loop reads CASSNRRGNTEAFF. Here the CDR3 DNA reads TGCGCCAGCAGTAACCGGCGGGGGAACACTGAAGCTTTCTTT.

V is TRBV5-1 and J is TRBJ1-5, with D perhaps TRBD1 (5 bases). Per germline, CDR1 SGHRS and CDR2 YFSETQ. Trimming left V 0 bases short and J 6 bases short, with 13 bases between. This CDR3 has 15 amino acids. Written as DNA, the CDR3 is TGCGCCAGCAGCTTGGATGGCAGGGTCGGTCAGCCCCAGCATTTT. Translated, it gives CASSLDGRVGQPQHF.